The rows below give T cell receptor beta chains drawn from one sample of a study of shared clonotypes between healthy human individuals. Measured with immunoSEQ multiplex PCR; TCRdb has only the in-frame clones, and not every one. Of about 2.4 million clones detected, just over 90% appear once; the ten largest clones hold about 0.13%. The sequencing input was naive CD4+ T cells sorted from blood. These receptors all stem from a man younger than 35 in good health. Both conserved end residues are part of each CDR3. D genes are given only for firm matches. Rows may omit the clone size; those that give it use once, few, many or a size class.

TRBD2	TRBV5-4	TRBJ2-3	-	CASSVGTSDTDTQYF	TGTGCCAGCAGCGTCGGGACTAGCGACACAGATACGCAGTATTTT
-	TRBV18	TRBJ1-1	-	CASSLEGRNTEAFF	TGTGCCAGCTCACTGGAAGGGAGGAACACTGAAGCTTTCTTT
-	TRBV10-3	TRBJ2-3	-	CAISELRADTQYF	TGTGCCATCAGTGAGTTGCGAGCCGATACGCAGTATTTT
-	TRBV30	TRBJ2-3	-	CAWSVRGDTQYF	TGTGCCTGGAGTGTGAGAGGCGATACGCAGTATTTT
-	TRBV25-1	TRBJ1-5	-	CASSDRTNQPQHF	TGTGCCAGCAGTGACCGTACCAATCAGCCCCAGCATTTT
-	TRBV5-4	TRBJ1-1	-	CASSGGGVRTEAFF	TGTGCCAGCAGCGGTGGAGGGGTTAGGACTGAAGCTTTCTTT
-	TRBV7-9	TRBJ1-1	-	CASSLGGSVEAFF	TGTGCCAGCAGCCTTGGTGGGAGTGTTGAAGCTTTCTTT
-	TRBV30	TRBJ2-7	-	CAWSVPPGSYERYF	TGTGCCTGGAGTGTACCCCCCGGGTCCTACGAGCGGTACTTC
-	TRBV29-1	TRBJ2-7	-	CSVGGVSYEQYF	TGCAGCGTTGGGGGTGTTTCCTACGAGCAGTACTTC
TRBD1	TRBV6-6	TRBJ1-4	-	CASRPGQGEQMGKLFF	TGTGCCAGCAGACCGGGACAGGGCGAGCAAATGGGAAAACTGTTTTTT
-	TRBV5-8	TRBJ1-6	-	CASSLARLNSPLHF	TGTGCCAGCAGCTTGGCCAGGCTTAATTCACCCCTCCACTTT
-	TRBV30	TRBJ2-7	-	CAWSPLSQTRLLEQYF	TGTGCCTGGAGTCCGCTAAGTCAGACAAGATTACTAGAGCAGTACTTC
-	TRBV7-2	TRBJ1-1	-	CASSLVGQLNTEAFF	TGTGCCAGCAGCTTAGTAGGACAGTTGAACACTGAAGCTTTCTTT
TRBD2	TRBV2	TRBJ2-1	-	CASSIWDAGGNEQFF	TGTGCCAGCAGTATTTGGGATGCGGGAGGCAATGAGCAGTTCTTC
-	TRBV2	TRBJ1-2	-	CASSADLGDYTF	TGTGCCAGCTCGGCCGACCTAGGGGACTACACCTTC
TRBD1	TRBV6-1	TRBJ1-5	once	CASSPQGASNQPQHF	TGTGCCAGCAGTCCTCAGGGGGCAAGCAATCAGCCCCAGCATTTT
-	TRBV18	TRBJ1-6	-	CASSPSFNNSPLHF	TGTGCCAGCTCACCATCATTTAATAATTCACCCCTCCACTTT
-	TRBV19	TRBJ1-1	-	CASSVDSTEAFF	TGTGCCAGTAGCGTAGACAGCACTGAAGCTTTCTTT
TRBD2	TRBV15	TRBJ2-1	-	CATSRDPPSGGNEQFF	TGTGCCACCAGCAGAGATCCCCCTAGCGGGGGTAATGAGCAGTTCTTC
-	TRBV6-1	TRBJ2-7	once	CASSESVSRTIEQYF	TGTGCCAGCAGTGAATCCGTTTCCAGAACTATCGAGCAGTACTTC
-	TRBV19	TRBJ1-1	few	CASTTAMNTEAFF	TGTGCCAGCACGACAGCAATGAACACTGAAGCTTTCTTT
-	TRBV25-1	TRBJ1-2	-	CASSVLSGVGDYGYTF	TGTGCCAGCAGTGTATTGTCTGGGGTAGGGGACTATGGCTACACCTTC
-	TRBV30	TRBJ1-5	-	CAWRVGGGGNQPQHF	TGTGCCTGGAGGGTTGGCGGGGGGGGCAATCAGCCCCAGCATTTT
-	TRBV5-1	TRBJ2-2	-	CASSLDYAGLGELFF	TGCGCCAGCAGCTTGGATTACGCGGGGCTCGGGGAGCTGTTTTTT
TRBD1	TRBV30	TRBJ2-2	-	CAWSKGQGAVGELFF	TGTGCCTGGAGCAAGGGACAGGGGGCCGTCGGGGAGCTGTTTTTT
TRBD2	TRBV5-1	TRBJ2-1	-	CASSLTSGVGEQFF	TGCGCCAGCAGCTTAACTAGCGGGGTGGGGGAGCAGTTCTTC
-	TRBV2	TRBJ1-3	-	CASSPDGSSGNTIYF	TGTGCCAGCAGCCCCGACGGTAGCTCTGGAAACACCATATATTTT
-	TRBV4-1	TRBJ1-5	once	CASRWTASGAGNQPQHF	TGCGCCAGCAGATGGACAGCCTCTGGGGCGGGCAATCAGCCCCAGCATTTT
TRBD2	TRBV7-9	TRBJ2-1	-	CASSKGLAGGLDEQFF	TGTGCCAGCAGCAAGGGACTAGCGGGGGGTTTGGATGAGCAGTTCTTC
TRBD1	TRBV15	TRBJ1-5	-	CATSGKDRVSNQPQHF	TGTGCCACCAGCGGAAAGGACAGGGTTAGCAATCAGCCCCAGCATTTT
-	TRBV28	TRBJ2-1	-	CASRSGTRSYNEQFF	TGTGCCAGCAGATCCGGGACTCGCTCCTACAATGAGCAGTTCTTC
TRBD1	TRBV5-4	TRBJ2-1	-	CASSQGQGVSYEQFF	TGTGCCAGCAGCCAGGGACAGGGGGTTTCGTATGAGCAGTTCTTC
-	TRBV27	TRBJ1-6	-	CASSLMGRSLSSYNSPLHF	TGTGCCAGCAGTTTGATGGGACGGAGCTTGAGCTCCTATAATTCACCCCTCCACTTT